These 29 T cell receptor beta chains were all obtained from the same sample, sequenced in a study of identical twins. TCRdb called the 5' RACE reads again in MiXCR, with one record for every CDR3 protein. The repertoire consists of 500,000 or so distinct CDR3 sequences, with more than 13% occurring once and the leading ten covering around 0.57%. A further study also used this sample, focusing on yellow fever vaccine responses in identical twins.

Specimen: CD4+ T cells sorted from blood. These receptors were taken from a woman between 18 and 30 years old in good health.

As DNA, the CDR3 is TGCGCCAGCAGCTTGGGGGACACCTTATCCTACGAGCAGTACTTC. As protein: CASSLGDTLSYEQYF. The chain recombines TRBV5-1 with TRBJ2-7, with D possibly being TRBD1 (6 bases). The germline V gene encodes CDR1 SGHRS and CDR2 YFSETQ. The CDR3 is 15 residues long. Between the trimmed V and J ends, which lost 0 bases and 1 base, there was a span of 11 bases.

This chain connects TRBV10-3 to TRBJ1-2; D unresolved. Germline V gene sequence: CDR1 ENHRY, CDR2 SYGVKD. This CDR3 has 13 residues. The germline V and J ends were trimmed by 6 bases and 5 bases, with 13 bases remaining between them. CDR3 sequence: CAISGTSQYGYTF. DNA of the CDR3: TGTGCCATCAGCGGCACATCTCAATATGGCTACACCTTC.

This clonotype appeared a few times. The chain recombines TRBV5-1 with TRBJ1-1; 9 bases match TRBD1. Per the germline V gene, CDR1 is SGHRS and CDR2 is YFSETQ. This CDR3 has 15 residues. Trimming took 4 bases from V and 6 from J; bases not matched to a gene: 10. CDR3 loop: CASSVTTGGDSEAFF. CDR3 DNA: TGCGCCAGCAGCGTGACGACAGGGGGAGATTCTGAAGCTTTCTTT.

The genes are TRBV10-3 and TRBJ1-1; D possibly corresponds to TRBD1 (6 bases). The germline CDR1 and CDR2 sequences are ENHRY and SYGVKD. Trimming left V 3 bases short and J 6 bases short, with 11 bases between. CDR3 length: 13 amino acids. The chain's CDR3 is CAISEGQIAEAFF. The CDR3 DNA sequence: TGTGCCATCAGTGAAGGACAGATCGCTGAAGCTTTCTTT.

CDR3 DNA: TGTGCCAGCAGCTCAACAGGGGGCTACTTAGACGAGCAGTACTTC. This translates into CASSSTGGYLDEQYF. V is TRBV7-9 and J is TRBJ2-7; 9 nucleotides match TRBD1. J was trimmed by 5 bases and V by 4 bases; bases with no gene match: 9. The germline CDR1 and CDR2 sequences are SEHNR and FQNEAQ (reference sequence). This CDR3 has 15 residues.

This clonotype has just a few counts. The rearrangement links TRBV12-3 or TRBV12-4 to TRBJ1-2, with 8 bases fitting TRBD1. Trimming removed 6 bases from V and 7 bases from J; junction bases left unmatched: 10. There are 14 residues in the CDR3. For the CDR3, the DNA is TGTGCCAGCAGCCATAAGACAGGGGCGTTTGGCTACACCTTC. Translated, it gives CASSHKTGAFGYTF.

The sample holds a few counts of this clonotype. The genes are TRBV20-1 and TRBJ2-3, with a weak D call TRBD1 (5 bases). This CDR3 region has 13 residues. Germline V gene data show CDR1 as DFQATT and CDR2 as SNEGSKA (reference sequence). The germline V and J ends were trimmed by 6 bases and 5 bases, with 15 bases remaining between them. The CDR3 reads CSADRQTKDTQYF. The CDR3 nucleotides read TGCAGTGCAGATAGACAGACAAAAGATACGCAGTATTTT.

This clonotype was seen ten or more times. V usage is TRBV2 and J usage is TRBJ2-1; TRBD2 matches at 8 bases. After removal of 3 bases from V and 8 bases from J, the junction contained 12 bases not matched to a gene. Per the germline V gene, CDR1 is SNHLY and CDR2 is FYNNEI. The CDR3 covers 16 residues. CDR3 in DNA: TGTGCCAGCAGTGATTGGTCAACCATAGCGGGGCATGAGCAGTTCTTC. Translated: CASSDWSTIAGHEQFF.

This clonotype was picked up a small number of times. The chain carries TRBV6-1 and TRBJ1-1; unclear D gene. Germline V gene lookup returns CDR1 MNHNS and CDR2 SASEGT. CDR3 length equals 14 residues. V gave up 0 bases and J gave up 2 bases, with 7 bases separating them. The CDR3 DNA follows: TGTGCCAGCAGTGAAGCAGGGCGAAACACTGAAGCTTTCTTT. Translating gives CASSEAGRNTEAFF.

This rearrangement joins TRBV7-8 to TRBJ2-2, with D unclear. With 5 bases removed from V and 3 bases from J, the gap between germline ends came to 22 bases. The CDR3 contains 18 residues. Per the germline V gene, CDR1 is SGHVS and CDR2 is FQNEAQ. CDR3: CASSPQVLRQAHTGELFF. CDR3 coding DNA: TGTGCCAGCAGCCCCCAGGTTTTACGGCAGGCGCACACCGGGGAGCTGTTTTTT.

The gene calls are TRBV5-1 and TRBJ2-5, with 7 bases fitting TRBD2. The V and J ends lost 2 bases and 1 base, in that order; junction bases with no gene match: 11. The CDR3 consists of 17 residues. CDR1 and CDR2 from the germline V gene are SGHRS and YFSETQ. The CDR3 nucleotides are TGCGCCAGCAGCTTCCGGGGCCAATCGGGGGGCCAAGAGACCCAGTACTTC. This encodes CASSFRGQSGGQETQYF. Complete variable domain (other parts from reference TRBV5-1 and TRBJ2-5): KAGVTQTPRYLIKTRGQQVTLSCSPISGHRSVSWYQQTPGQGLQFLFEYFSETQRNKGNFPGRFSGRQFSNSRSEMNVSTLELGDSALYLCASSFRGQSGGQETQYFGPGTRLLVL.

This clonotype was picked up a small number of times. V usage is TRBV7-3 and J usage is TRBJ1-1; the match to TRBD1 covers 7 bases. The trim removed 5 bases at V and 1 base at J, leaving 7 bases unmatched. This CDR3 region has 15 residues. Germline loops: CDR1 SGHTA, CDR2 FQGTGA. This CDR3 is CASSPEGGSNTEAFF. CDR3 in DNA: TGTGCCAGCAGCCCAGAAGGGGGCTCGAACACTGAAGCTTTCTTT.

Only a few counts were recorded for this clonotype. The chain combines TRBV7-2 with TRBJ2-7; 8 bases align to TRBD2. In germline, CDR1 is SGHTA, CDR2 FQGNSA. The CDR3 extends over 16 amino acids. Trimming at V came to 5 bases and at J to 2 bases, leaving 11 bases not matched to a gene. CDR3 coding DNA: TGTGCCAGCAGCCGGTCGGCCGGGGGGGGGGCCTACGAGCAGTACTTC. Its protein product is CASSRSAGGGAYEQYF.

The rearrangement joins TRBV5-1 to TRBJ2-7; 9 bases match TRBD2. CDR3 length equals 15 residues. V was clipped by 0 bases and J by 4 bases; unmatched bases: 5. Looked up from germline, CDR1 is SGHRS and CDR2 is YFSETQ. The CDR3 loop reads CASSLVLAGKYEQYF. The CDR3 bases are TGCGCCAGCAGCTTGGTGCTAGCGGGGAAGTACGAGCAGTACTTC.

This chain connects TRBV5-6 to TRBJ2-7; D perhaps matches TRBD1 (5 bases). CDR3 length equals 17 residues. The V and J ends lost 4 bases and 7 bases respectively, with 27 bases between them. Germline CDR1 is SGHDT and CDR2 is YYEEEE. This CDR3 reads CASSLDGAGDGLGEQYF. The CDR3 coding sequence is TGTGCCAGCAGCCTGGATGGGGCCGGCGACGGGTTAGGGGAGCAGTACTTC.

Only a few counts were recorded for this clonotype. The chain has TRBV11-2 and TRBJ2-5; possible D gene TRBD2, 7 bases. CDR1 and CDR2 from the germline V gene are SGHAT and FQNNGV. The CDR3 contains 15 residues. The V and J ends lost 5 bases and 2 bases respectively, with 15 bases between them. This chain's CDR3 is CASSHGGLGQETQYF. DNA for the CDR3: TGTGCCAGCAGCCACGGGGGGCTGGGTCAAGAGACCCAGTACTTC.

This clonotype occurred many times. CDR3 in amino acids: CSVIEYTQYF. The CDR3, as DNA: TGCAGCGTTATTGAGTACACGCAGTATTTT. This chain links TRBV29-1 with TRBJ2-3; no reliable D call. CDR3 length: 10 residues. CDR1 is SQVTM, CDR2 ANQGSEA, per germline. V dropped 5 bases and J dropped 9 bases, with 9 bases sitting between them.

This chain connects TRBV7-2 to TRBJ2-7, with D possibly matching TRBD2 (5 bases). Germline V CDR1 and CDR2: SGHTA, FQGNSA. Between the trimmed V and J ends, which lost 4 bases and 6 bases, there was a span of 16 bases. The CDR3 length is 14 residues. CDR3 in amino acids: CASSSDWTATEQYF. The CDR3 DNA reads TGTGCCAGCAGCTCTGATTGGACTGCCACCGAGCAGTACTTC.

This clonotype was found a few times. The rearrangement uses TRBV4-3 and TRBJ2-3, with TRBD2 as a possible D gene (6 bases). There are 18 residues in the CDR3. Germline V CDR1 and CDR2: LGHNA, YSLEER. V shed 0 bases and J shed 0 bases, with 16 bases lying between them. The CDR3 DNA is TGCGCCAGCAGCCAAGACGACCGACTAGGGCCCAGCACAGATACGCAGTATTTT. It is translated as CASSQDDRLGPSTDTQYF.

This clonotype was seen a handful of times. The genes are TRBV5-1 and TRBJ2-7, with 7 bases lining up with TRBD2. CDR3 length: 16 residues. The V segment lost 0 bases and the J segment 6 bases; nucleotides outside the gene matches: 12. Germline CDR1 and CDR2: SGHRS and YFSETQ. This CDR3 reads CASSLGLASLHGEQYF. As DNA, the CDR3 is TGCGCCAGCAGCTTGGGACTAGCATCCCTTCATGGCGAGCAGTACTTC. The full variable domain, completed using reference TRBV5-1 and TRBJ2-7, is KAGVTQTPRYLIKTRGQQVTLSCSPISGHRSVSWYQQTPGQGLQFLFEYFSETQRNKGNFPGRFSGRQFSNSRSEMNVSTLELGDSALYLCASSLGLASLHGEQYFGPGTRLTVT.

Ten or more counts support this clonotype. J is TRBJ2-3 and V is TRBV29-1; D gene ambiguous. This CDR3 has 13 residues. Germline lookup yields CDR1 SQVTM and CDR2 ANQGSEA. Trimming took 4 bases from V and 0 from J, leaving 8 bases between them. The CDR3 is CSVVYGSTDTQYF. CDR3 sequence (DNA): TGCAGCGTTGTTTACGGCAGCACAGATACGCAGTATTTT.

There are a few counts of this clonotype. The chain couples TRBV6-2 or TRBV6-3 to TRBJ2-7; D call uncertain. Germline CDR1 MNHEY, CDR2 SVGEGT. The V end was cut by 8 bases, the J end by 5 bases, with 19 bases between. The CDR3 is 14 amino acids. CDR3 in DNA: TGTGCCAGCCAAAGACCCCTGAGTGGTCACGAGCAGTACTTC. This gives the protein CASQRPLSGHEQYF.

In its sample, this clonotype was seen many times. The chain couples TRBV10-3 to TRBJ2-7; 10 bases line up with TRBD1. Germline V gene sequence: CDR1 ENHRY, CDR2 SYGVKD. This CDR3 has 14 amino acids. V shed 6 bases and J 2 bases; nucleotides not matched to a gene: 4. The CDR3 sequence is CAISPGTGAYEQYF. The DNA of the CDR3 is TGTGCCATCAGCCCAGGGACAGGGGCCTACGAGCAGTACTTC.

This clonotype appeared a few times. CDR3 region: CASSGLAGIDEQYF. The CDR3 coding sequence is TGTGCCAGCTCCGGACTAGCGGGTATCGACGAGCAGTACTTC. The J gene is TRBJ2-7, the V gene TRBV18, with 11 bases aligning to TRBD2. V gave up 6 bases and J gave up 5 bases; unmatched junction bases: 6. Germline assignment: CDR1 KGHSH and CDR2 LQKENI. This CDR3 has 14 amino acids.

The CDR3 DNA reads TGCAGTGCCCAACTAGCGGGGGGGCCGGAGACCCAGTACTTC. Translating it yields CSAQLAGGPETQYF. The chain recombines TRBV20-1 with TRBJ2-5; 13 bases are a match to TRBD2. This CDR3 region has 14 residues. Germline values: CDR1 DFQATT, CDR2 SNEGSKA (reference sequence). V gave up 6 bases and J gave up 5 bases; unmatched junction bases: 6.

There are a few counts of this clonotype. CDR3 protein: CATSAGGRGREQETQYF. The CDR3 DNA follows: TGTGCCACCAGTGCCGGGGGCAGGGGTCGGGAACAAGAGACCCAGTACTTC. V usage is TRBV24-1 and J usage is TRBJ2-5, with D perhaps being TRBD1 or TRBD2 (6 bases each). V was clipped by 5 bases and J by 2 bases, with 20 bases between them. Germline V lookup: CDR1 KGHDR, CDR2 SFDVKD. The CDR3 length is 17 residues.

This chain joins TRBV5-1 and TRBJ2-1, with D perhaps matching TRBD2 (6 bases). Germline values: CDR1 SGHRS, CDR2 YFSETQ. V was pared by 7 bases and J by 0 bases, with 17 bases between. The CDR3 covers 16 residues. CDR3 region: CASSSGGGSSYNEQFF. CDR3 sequence (DNA): TGCGCCAGCTCATCCGGCGGAGGGAGCTCCTACAATGAGCAGTTCTTC. Full variable domain (outside the CDR3, taken from reference TRBV5-1 and TRBJ2-1): KAGVTQTPRYLIKTRGQQVTLSCSPISGHRSVSWYQQTPGQGLQFLFEYFSETQRNKGNFPGRFSGRQFSNSRSEMNVSTLELGDSALYLCASSSGGGSSYNEQFFGPGTRLTVL.

V gene TRBV20-1 combines with J gene TRBJ2-3; 8 bases line up with TRBD2. The CDR3 covers 16 residues. Unmatched junction bases numbered 9, after V lost 4 bases and J lost 0 bases. Per germline, CDR1 DFQATT and CDR2 SNEGSKA (reference sequence). In DNA, the CDR3 is TGCAGTGCTATAACCGGGACTAGTAAAAGCACAGATACGCAGTATTTT. This sequence encodes CSAITGTSKSTDTQYF.

This clonotype was seen more than once but under ten times. The V call is TRBV7-2, the J call TRBJ2-3; 7 bases match TRBD2. Unmatched junction bases numbered 8, after V lost 4 bases and J lost 10 bases. Germline CDR1 reads SGHTA; CDR2 reads FQGNSA. The CDR3 loop spans 13 amino acids. CDR3 amino acids: CASSSRRDYAQYF. CDR3 sequence (DNA): TGTGCCAGCAGCTCTCGCCGGGACTACGCGCAGTATTTT. Drawing the rest from reference TRBV7-2 and TRBJ2-3, the complete variable domain is GAGVSQSPSNKVTEKGKDVELRCDPISGHTALYWYRQSLGQGLEFLIYFQGNSAPDKSGLPSDRFSAERTGGSVSTLTIQRTQQEDSAVYLCASSSRRDYAQYFGPGTRLTVL.